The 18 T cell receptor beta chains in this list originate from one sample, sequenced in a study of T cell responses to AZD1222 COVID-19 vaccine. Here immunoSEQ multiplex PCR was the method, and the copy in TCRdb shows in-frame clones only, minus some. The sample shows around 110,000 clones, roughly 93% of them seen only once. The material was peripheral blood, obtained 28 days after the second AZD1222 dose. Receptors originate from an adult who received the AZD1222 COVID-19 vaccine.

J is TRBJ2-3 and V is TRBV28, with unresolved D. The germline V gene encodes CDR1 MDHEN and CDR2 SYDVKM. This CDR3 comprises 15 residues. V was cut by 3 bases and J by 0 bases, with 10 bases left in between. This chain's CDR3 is CASSFGPASTDTQYF. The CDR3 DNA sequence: TGTGCCAGCAGTTTCGGGCCAGCTAGCACAGATACGCAGTATTTT.

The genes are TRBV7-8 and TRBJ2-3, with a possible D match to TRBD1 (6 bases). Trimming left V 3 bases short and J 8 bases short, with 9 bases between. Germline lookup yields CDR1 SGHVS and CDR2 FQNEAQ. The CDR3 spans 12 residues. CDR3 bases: TGTGCCAGCAGCTTCCTGGGGGCTACGCAGTATTTT. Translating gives CASSFLGATQYF.

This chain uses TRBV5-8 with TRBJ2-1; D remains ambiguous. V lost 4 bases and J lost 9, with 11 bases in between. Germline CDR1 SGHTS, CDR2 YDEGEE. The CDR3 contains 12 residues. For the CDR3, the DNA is TGTGCCAGCAGCCCACGGTCGTCTGAGCAGTTCTTC. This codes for CASSPRSSEQFF.

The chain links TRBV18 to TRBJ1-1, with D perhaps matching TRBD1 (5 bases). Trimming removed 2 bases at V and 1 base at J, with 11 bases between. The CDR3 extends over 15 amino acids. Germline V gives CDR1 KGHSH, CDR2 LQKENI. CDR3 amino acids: CASSPGAAQNTEAFF. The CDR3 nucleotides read TGTGCCAGCTCACCAGGGGCAGCTCAGAACACTGAAGCTTTCTTT.

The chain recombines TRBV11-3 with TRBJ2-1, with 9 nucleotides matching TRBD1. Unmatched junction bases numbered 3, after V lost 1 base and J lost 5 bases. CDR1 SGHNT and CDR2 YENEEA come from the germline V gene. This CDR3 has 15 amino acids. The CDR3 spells CASSLAGTGNNEQFF. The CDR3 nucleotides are TGTGCCAGCAGCTTAGCCGGGACAGGGAACAATGAGCAGTTCTTC.

The DNA for the CDR3 is TGTGCCAGCAGTTACTGGGGACTGACTAATCAGCCCCAGCATTTT. This translates into CASSYWGLTNQPQHF. J is TRBJ1-5 and V is TRBV6-6, with TRBD1 as a possible D gene (5 bases). V lost 1 base, J lost 4 bases, and 11 bases lay in between. Germline V CDR1 and CDR2: MNHNY, SVGAGI (reference sequence). The CDR3 runs to 15 residues.

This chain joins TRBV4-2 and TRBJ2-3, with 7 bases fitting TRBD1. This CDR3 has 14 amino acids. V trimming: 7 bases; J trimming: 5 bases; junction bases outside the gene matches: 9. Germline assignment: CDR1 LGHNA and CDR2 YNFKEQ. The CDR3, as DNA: TGTGCCAGCACCCCCCAGGGACAGATAGATACGCAGTATTTT. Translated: CASTPQGQIDTQYF.

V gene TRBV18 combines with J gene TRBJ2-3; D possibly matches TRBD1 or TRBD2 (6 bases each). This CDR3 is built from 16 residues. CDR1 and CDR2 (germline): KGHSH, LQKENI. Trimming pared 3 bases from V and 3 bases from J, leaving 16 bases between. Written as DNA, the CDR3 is TGTGCCAGCTCACCGGAACAGGGAGGTTGGACAGATACGCAGTATTTT. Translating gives CASSPEQGGWTDTQYF. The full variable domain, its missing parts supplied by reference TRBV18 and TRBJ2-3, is NAGVMQNPRHLVRRRGQEARLRCSPMKGHSHVYWYRQLPEEGLKFMVYLQKENIIDESGMPKERFSAEFPKEGPSILRIQQVVRGDSAAYFCASSPEQGGWTDTQYFGPGTRLTVL.

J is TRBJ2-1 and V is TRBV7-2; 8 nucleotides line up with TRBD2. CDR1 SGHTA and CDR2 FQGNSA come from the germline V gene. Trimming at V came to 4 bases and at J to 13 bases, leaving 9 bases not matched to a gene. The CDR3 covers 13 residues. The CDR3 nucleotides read TGTGCCAGCAGCTCCCAGCGGGAGAACGAACAGTTCTTC. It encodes CASSSQRENEQFF.

The CDR3 here is CASSVREGPADTQYF. In nucleotides, the CDR3 is TGTGCCAGCAGCGTACGGGAGGGCCCTGCGGATACGCAGTATTTT. The chain couples TRBV11-2 to TRBJ2-3; 8 bases agree with TRBD2. The ends lost 5 bases at V and 6 bases at J; junction bases unmatched: 10. CDR3 length: 15 amino acids. The germline V gene has CDR1 SGHAT and CDR2 FQNNGV. The whole variable domain, filled in from reference TRBV11-2 and TRBJ2-3, reads EAGVAQSPRYKIIEKRQSVAFWCNPISGHATLYWYQQILGQGPKLLIQFQNNGVVDDSQLPKDRFSAERLKGVDSTLKIQPAKLEDSAVYLCASSVREGPADTQYFGPGTRLTVL.

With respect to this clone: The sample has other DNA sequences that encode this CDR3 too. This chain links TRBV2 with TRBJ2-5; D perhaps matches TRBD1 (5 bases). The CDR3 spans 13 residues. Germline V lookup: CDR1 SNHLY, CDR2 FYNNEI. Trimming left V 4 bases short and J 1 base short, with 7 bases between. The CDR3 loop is CASSVDTQETQYF. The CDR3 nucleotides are TGTGCCAGCAGTGTGGACACCCAAGAGACCCAGTACTTC. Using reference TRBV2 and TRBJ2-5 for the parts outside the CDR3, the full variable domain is EPEVTQTPSHQVTQMGQEVILRCVPISNHLYFYWYRQILGQKVEFLVSFYNNEISEKSEIFDDQFSVERPDGSNFTLKIRSTKLEDSAMYFCASSVDTQETQYFGPGTRLLVL.

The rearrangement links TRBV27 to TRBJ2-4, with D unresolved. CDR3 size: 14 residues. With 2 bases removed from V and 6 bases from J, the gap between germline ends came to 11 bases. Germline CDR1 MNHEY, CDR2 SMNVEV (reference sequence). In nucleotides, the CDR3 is TGTGCCAGCAGTTTAAAGGGCGGCCTAAACATTCAGTACTTC. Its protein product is CASSLKGGLNIQYF.

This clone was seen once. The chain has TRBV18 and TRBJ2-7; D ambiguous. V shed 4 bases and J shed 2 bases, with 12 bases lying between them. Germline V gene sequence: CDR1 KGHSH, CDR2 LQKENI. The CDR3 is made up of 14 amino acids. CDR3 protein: CASSQGPITYEQYF. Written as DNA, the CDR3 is TGTGCCAGCTCACAAGGACCAATAACCTACGAGCAGTACTTC.

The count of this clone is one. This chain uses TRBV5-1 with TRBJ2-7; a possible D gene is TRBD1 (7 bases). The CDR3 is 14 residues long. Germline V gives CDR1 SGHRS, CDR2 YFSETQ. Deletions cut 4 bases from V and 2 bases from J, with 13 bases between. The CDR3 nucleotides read TGCGCCAGCAGCCCTCAGGGGGGAACCTACGAGCAGTACTTC. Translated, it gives CASSPQGGTYEQYF.

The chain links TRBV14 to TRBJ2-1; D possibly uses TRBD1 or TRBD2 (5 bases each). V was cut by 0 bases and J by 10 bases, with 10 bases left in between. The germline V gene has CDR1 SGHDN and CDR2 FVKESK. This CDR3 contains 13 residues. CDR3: CASSQDTRGEQFF. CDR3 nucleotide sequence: TGTGCCAGCAGCCAAGATACTAGGGGCGAGCAGTTCTTC.

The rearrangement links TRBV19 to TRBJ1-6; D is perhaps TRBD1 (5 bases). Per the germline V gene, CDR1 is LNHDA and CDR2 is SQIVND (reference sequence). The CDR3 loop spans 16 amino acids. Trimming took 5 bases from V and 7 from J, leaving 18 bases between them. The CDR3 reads CASSPRGTGGNSPLHF. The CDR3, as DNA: TGTGCCAGTAGTCCCCGGGGGACTGGTGGGAATTCACCCCTCCACTTT.

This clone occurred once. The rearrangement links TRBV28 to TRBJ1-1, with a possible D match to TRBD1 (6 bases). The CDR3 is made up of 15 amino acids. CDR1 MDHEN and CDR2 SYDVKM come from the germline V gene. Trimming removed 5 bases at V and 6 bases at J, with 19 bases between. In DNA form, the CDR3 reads TGTGCCAGCAGTCCTGAAAAGGGGGTAAGACCTGAAGCTTTCTTT. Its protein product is CASSPEKGVRPEAFF.

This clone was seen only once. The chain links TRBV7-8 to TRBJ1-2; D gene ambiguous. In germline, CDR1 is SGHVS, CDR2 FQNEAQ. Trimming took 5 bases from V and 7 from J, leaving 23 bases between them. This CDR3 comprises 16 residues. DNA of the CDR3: TGTGCCAGCAGCCTGTTGGGCAGACCCCTATGGTCTGGCTACACCTTC. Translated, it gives CASSLLGRPLWSGYTF. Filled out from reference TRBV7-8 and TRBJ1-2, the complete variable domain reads GAGVSQSPRYKVAKRGQDVALRCDPISGHVSLFWYQQALGQGPEFLTYFQNEAQLDKSGLPSDRFFAERPEGSVSTLKIQRTQQEDSAVYLCASSLLGRPLWSGYTFGSGTRLTVV.